This T cell receptor (beta chain) was captured by sequencing in a study of cytomegalovirus exposure and HLA in healthy donors. The wider study: Out of 398 genotyped donors, about 80% belonged to the Caucasian-associated ancestry cluster. Whole-study results and caveats: According to a later analysis, most TCR beta chains associated with CMV appeared HLA-restricted.

Both 60 Vbeta primers and 13 Jbeta primers went into the PCR. Assay: immunoSEQ multiplex PCR; the TCRdb copy retains only in-frame clones and omits some. Among fewer than 150,000 clones listed, approximately 60% were seen once. The CMV serostatus of this donor went unrecorded. Remarks on this clone: Its antigen remains unidentified.

V lost 0 bases, J lost 6 bases, and 13 bases lay in between. CDR3 size: 15 residues. CDR1 and CDR2 from the germline V gene are SGHRS and YFSETQ. This TCR came from a human donor in good health. The gene calls are TRBV5-1 and TRBJ2-1; maybe TRBD1 (5 bases). The sample taken for sequencing was PBMCs. Here the CDR3 reads CASSLDRRGLNEQFF. The CDR3 DNA follows: TGCGCCAGCAGCTTGGACAGAAGGGGTCTCAATGAGCAGTTCTTC. Combining the CDR3 with reference TRBV5-1 and TRBJ2-1 gives the whole variable domain KAGVTQTPRYLIKTRGQQVTLSCSPISGHRSVSWYQQTPGQGLQFLFEYFSETQRNKGNFPGRFSGRQFSNSRSEMNVSTLELGDSALYLCASSLDRRGLNEQFFGPGTRLTVL.